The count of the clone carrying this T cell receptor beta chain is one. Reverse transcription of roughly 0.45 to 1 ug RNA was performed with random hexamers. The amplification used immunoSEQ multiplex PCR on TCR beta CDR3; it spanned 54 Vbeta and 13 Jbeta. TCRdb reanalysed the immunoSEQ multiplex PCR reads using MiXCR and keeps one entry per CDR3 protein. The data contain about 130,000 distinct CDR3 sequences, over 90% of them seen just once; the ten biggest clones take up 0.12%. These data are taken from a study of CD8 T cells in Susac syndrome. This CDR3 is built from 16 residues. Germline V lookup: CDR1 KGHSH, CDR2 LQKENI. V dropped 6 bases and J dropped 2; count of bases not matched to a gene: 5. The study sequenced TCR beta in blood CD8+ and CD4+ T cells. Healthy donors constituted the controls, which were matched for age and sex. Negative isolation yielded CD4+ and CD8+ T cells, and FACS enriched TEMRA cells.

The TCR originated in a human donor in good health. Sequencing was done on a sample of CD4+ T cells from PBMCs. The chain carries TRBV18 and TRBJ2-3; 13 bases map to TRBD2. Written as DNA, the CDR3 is TGTGCCAGCTCCCGGGGACTAGCGGGACTCACAGATACGCAGTATTTT. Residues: CASSRGLAGLTDTQYF.